The 24 T cell receptor beta chains reported below all come from one sample, sequenced in a study of immune evolution from preneoplasia to lung adenocarcinoma. Assay used: immunoSEQ multiplex PCR; TCRdb lists only in-frame clones, some missing. The sample has some 6,500 clones, around 82% seen once. The specimen sequenced was FFPE lung adenocarcinoma in situ tissue. Receptor source: an older donor with lung adenocarcinoma.

This sequence joins TRBV19 and TRBJ2-3; the D is unclear. The length of the CDR3 is 15 residues. V dropped 2 bases and J dropped 5 bases, with 14 bases sitting between them. Germline V lookup: CDR1 LNHDA, CDR2 SQIVND (reference sequence). The CDR3 is CASSIRSASKDTQYF. CDR3 DNA: TGTGCCAGTAGTATAAGGTCGGCTTCCAAAGATACGCAGTATTTT.

This clone was recorded once. The chain joins TRBV9 to TRBJ1-6; 8 bases match TRBD1. V lost 3 bases, J lost 9 bases, and 8 bases stayed unmatched. The germline V gene encodes CDR1 SGDLS and CDR2 YYNGEE. CDR3 length: 15 residues. CDR3 region: CASSGLGQGGSPLHF. Written as DNA, the CDR3 is TGTGCCAGCAGCGGTCTAGGACAGGGAGGTTCACCCCTCCACTTT. Based on the CDR3 plus reference TRBV9 and TRBJ1-6, the full variable domain is DSGVTQTPKHLITATGQRVTLRCSPRSGDLSVYWYQQSLDQGLQFLIQYYNGEERAKGNILERFSAQQFPDLHSELNLSSLELGDSALYFCASSGLGQGGSPLHFGNGTRLTVT.

The chain recombines TRBV7-3 with TRBJ2-3, with TRBD2 identical over 12 bases. The germline V gene encodes CDR1 SGHTA and CDR2 FQGTGA. The junction had 6 bases not matched to a gene; V was cut back by 1 base and J by 4 bases. The CDR3 has 17 amino acids. The CDR3 sequence is CASSLIASGRASDTQYF. CDR3 sequence (DNA): TGTGCCAGCAGCTTAATTGCTAGCGGGAGGGCCTCAGATACGCAGTATTTT.

The chain links TRBV7-8 to TRBJ1-2, with D uncertain. V lost 3 bases and J 5 bases, leaving 10 bases between the germline ends. The CDR3 spans 13 residues. Germline V lookup: CDR1 SGHVS, CDR2 FQNEAQ. The CDR3 nucleotides read TGTGCCAGCAGCTTTAGGATTGAGTATGGCTACACCTTC. It yields the protein CASSFRIEYGYTF.

The chain employs TRBV6-6 and TRBJ2-7; 7 positions match TRBD2. From germline, CDR1 is MNHNY and CDR2 SVGAGI (reference sequence). CDR3 length: 14 residues. V trimming: 6 bases; J trimming: 0 bases; junction bases outside the gene matches: 5. This chain's CDR3 is CASSTRDYSYEQYF. DNA of the CDR3: TGTGCCAGCAGCACTAGGGACTACTCCTACGAGCAGTACTTC.

The chain recombines TRBV19 with TRBJ2-3; the D gene is possibly TRBD1 (6 bases). The CDR3 totals 14 residues. V lost 5 bases, J lost 2 bases, and 11 bases lay in between. The V gene's germline CDR1 is LNHDA and CDR2 SQIVND (reference sequence). CDR3 DNA: TGTGCCAGTAGTTTTAGGACAGCCACAGATACGCAGTATTTT. It yields the protein CASSFRTATDTQYF.

The V and J genes are TRBV18 and TRBJ2-2; 10 bases are shared with TRBD1. Looked up from germline, CDR1 is KGHSH and CDR2 is LQKENI. V gave up 3 bases and J gave up 6 bases; unmatched junction bases: 4. The CDR3 consists of 15 residues. As DNA, the CDR3 is TGTGCCAGCTCACCTGACAGGGGGCGTCCCGGGGAGCTGTTTTTT. Its translation is CASSPDRGRPGELFF. The full variable domain, completed using reference TRBV18 and TRBJ2-2, is NAGVMQNPRHLVRRRGQEARLRCSPMKGHSHVYWYRQLPEEGLKFMVYLQKENIIDESGMPKERFSAEFPKEGPSILRIQQVVRGDSAAYFCASSPDRGRPGELFFGEGSRLTVL.

The chain carries TRBV7-9 and TRBJ1-4, with D uncertain. The length of the CDR3 is 15 residues. Germline CDR1 SEHNR, CDR2 FQNEAQ (reference sequence). Trimming took 4 bases from V and 0 from J, leaving 9 bases between them. CDR3 amino acids: CASSSSRTTNEKLFF. The CDR3 DNA follows: TGTGCCAGCAGCTCATCAAGGACAACTAATGAAAAACTGTTTTTT.

Details on this clone: At the DNA level, this CDR3 is encoded by other sequences in the same sample as well. The rearrangement joins TRBV6-5 to TRBJ1-6; no firm D call. The CDR3 has 14 residues. Trimming removed 0 bases from V and 7 bases from J, with 7 bases in between. CDR1 MNHEY and CDR2 SVGAGI come from the germline V gene. The CDR3 DNA is TGTGCCAGCAGTTACTCGGAAGAAAATTCACCCCTCCACTTT. The encoded protein is CASSYSEENSPLHF.

V is TRBV10-3 and J is TRBJ1-1; no clear D gene. The V gene's germline CDR1 is ENHRY and CDR2 SYGVKD. The V gene lost 6 bases and the J gene lost 3 bases, with 11 bases spanning the gap. The length of the CDR3 is 13 residues. This chain's CDR3 is CAIRERVDTEAFF. The CDR3 DNA reads as TGTGCCATCAGGGAGAGGGTTGACACTGAAGCTTTCTTT.

The chain couples TRBV5-6 to TRBJ2-1; 9 bases map to TRBD1. Germline V gives CDR1 SGHDT, CDR2 YYEEEE. The CDR3 has 15 residues. The trim removed 2 bases at V and 2 bases at J, leaving 2 bases unmatched. The chain's CDR3 is CASSFGDRAYNEQFF. In DNA form, the CDR3 reads TGTGCCAGCAGCTTCGGGGACAGGGCCTACAATGAGCAGTTCTTC.

This clone is labeled large (0.1 to 1%). The chain uses TRBV19 and TRBJ1-6; the match to TRBD1 covers 7 bases. CDR3 length equals 13 residues. With V trimmed by 10 bases and J by 7 bases, 7 bases remained unmatched. Germline assignment: CDR1 LNHDA and CDR2 SQIVND (reference sequence). The DNA of the CDR3 is TGTGCCACCTCAGGGGGGTTAAATTCACCCCTCCACTTT. Its translation is CATSGGLNSPLHF.

The chain carries TRBV9 and TRBJ2-5; D perhaps matches TRBD2 (5 bases). With 3 bases removed from V and 2 bases from J, the gap between germline ends came to 11 bases. Germline V gene lookup returns CDR1 SGDLS and CDR2 YYNGEE. This CDR3 contains 14 residues. CDR3: CASSEEDLQETQYF. CDR3 coding DNA: TGTGCCAGCAGCGAGGAGGATCTTCAAGAGACCCAGTACTTC.

The CDR3 is CASSLEGGGYTF. The CDR3, as DNA: TGTGCCAGCAGCTTAGAGGGAGGTGGCTACACCTTC. J is TRBJ1-2 and V is TRBV7-9; the D is unclear. This CDR3 has 12 residues. Germline loops: CDR1 SEHNR, CDR2 FQNEAQ (reference sequence). V was pared by 1 base and J by 7 bases, with 7 bases between.

The chain links TRBV5-1 to TRBJ1-1; TRBD1 might be the D (6 bases). The CDR3 covers 13 residues. CDR1 is SGHRS, CDR2 YFSETQ, per germline. The V end lost 6 bases, the J end lost 4 bases, and 13 bases lay between the germline ends. The CDR3 sequence is CASTQGWGTEAFF. Written as DNA, the CDR3 is TGCGCCAGCACCCAGGGGTGGGGCACTGAAGCTTTCTTT.

V is TRBV7-8 and J is TRBJ1-1; 7 nucleotides line up with TRBD1. V dropped 5 bases and J dropped 4; count of bases not matched to a gene: 7. This CDR3 has 14 residues. From germline, CDR1 is SGHVS and CDR2 FQNEAQ. In DNA form, the CDR3 reads TGTGCCAGCAGCCCCGGCAGGGGGAGCACTGAAGCTTTCTTT. This gives the protein CASSPGRGSTEAFF.

The chain combines TRBV14 with TRBJ2-3; D gene unclear. Trimming cost V 4 bases and J 5 bases, with 13 bases left between them. CDR1 SGHDN and CDR2 FVKESK come from the germline V gene. The CDR3 is 14 amino acids. CDR3 nucleotide sequence: TGTGCCAGCAGCCTCCAGGCGGTTGGAGATACGCAGTATTTT. Its translation is CASSLQAVGDTQYF.

This clone was picked up a small number of times. The rearrangement uses TRBV6-5 and TRBJ1-3; 7 bases align to TRBD1. There are 14 residues in the CDR3. Losses at the gene ends were 4 bases for V and 4 bases for J; bases not matched to a gene: 4. Germline CDR1 reads MNHEY; CDR2 reads SVGAGI. Here the CDR3 reads CASSSGQMGNTIYF. The CDR3 bases are TGTGCCAGCAGTTCGGGACAGATGGGAAACACCATATATTTT.

The chain recombines TRBV6-5 with TRBJ1-2, with a possible D match to TRBD1 (6 bases). The V end lost 2 bases, the J end lost 8 bases, and 21 bases lay between the germline ends. CDR1 is MNHEY, CDR2 SVGAGI, per germline. The CDR3 totals 16 residues. CDR3: CASSYRGTAARGGYTF. CDR3 nucleotide sequence: TGTGCCAGCAGTTACAGGGGGACCGCCGCGAGGGGCGGCTACACCTTC.

This chain's CDR3 is CASSQLRQAGYEQYF. Written as DNA, the CDR3 is TGCGCCAGCAGCCAATTACGACAGGCGGGCTACGAGCAGTACTTC. J is TRBJ2-7 and V is TRBV4-1; possibly TRBD1 for D (6 bases). Looked up from germline, CDR1 is MGHRA and CDR2 is YSYEKL. The V end was cut by 2 bases, the J end by 3 bases, with 14 bases between. This CDR3 has 15 amino acids.

V usage is TRBV9 and J usage is TRBJ1-2, with 7 positions matching TRBD1. Germline V lookup: CDR1 SGDLS, CDR2 YYNGEE. The CDR3 covers 14 residues. J gave up 5 bases and V 3 bases, and 7 bases lay outside the gene matches. The CDR3 sequence is CASSAATGFYGYTF. CDR3 nucleotides: TGTGCCAGCAGCGCCGCGACAGGGTTTTATGGCTACACCTTC.

In this sample, this clone turned up a few times. The chain has TRBV11-2 and TRBJ1-1; D gene uncertain. V lost 5 bases and J lost 4, with 14 bases in between. Germline-derived CDR1 and CDR2 are SGHAT and FQNNGV. The CDR3 sequence is 14 residues long. CDR3 residues: CASSPTRTSTEAFF. The CDR3 DNA follows: TGTGCCAGCAGCCCAACAAGGACCAGCACTGAAGCTTTCTTT. Full variable domain (outside the CDR3, taken from reference TRBV11-2 and TRBJ1-1): EAGVAQSPRYKIIEKRQSVAFWCNPISGHATLYWYQQILGQGPKLLIQFQNNGVVDDSQLPKDRFSAERLKGVDSTLKIQPAKLEDSAVYLCASSPTRTSTEAFFGQGTRLTVV.

The chain is built from TRBV5-1 and TRBJ2-7; tentative D call: TRBD2 (5 bases). CDR3 length equals 12 residues. V was cut by 2 bases and J by 6 bases, with 9 bases left in between. The germline V gene has CDR1 SGHRS and CDR2 YFSETQ. For the CDR3, the DNA is TGCGCCAGCAGCTTAAACGGGGTCGAGCAGTACTTC. Amino acid sequence: CASSLNGVEQYF.

The rearrangement uses TRBV5-1 and TRBJ2-3, with 7 bases that match TRBD2. This CDR3 spans 13 amino acids. Germline CDR1 is SGHRS and CDR2 is YFSETQ. V dropped 7 bases and J dropped 2; count of bases not matched to a gene: 4. The DNA of the CDR3 is TGCGCCAGCGGGCGGGAGCCCACAGATACGCAGTATTTT. Translated, it gives CASGREPTDTQYF.